The entry below describes one T cell receptor (beta chain). Its antigen is not known. The use of a sample-barcoded 5' primer and a J-beta primer mix characterized a second PCR of roughly 7 to 11 cycles. MiXCR was run by TCRdb on the 5' RACE reads, yielding one entry per CDR3 protein. Here the sample spans roughly 700,000 distinct CDR3 sequences, 45% to 50% being singletons. The record originates from a study of blood T cells in healthy people across ages. General study results and limits: More naive CD4+ cells and higher diversity were found in long-lived than in aged donors. Per million T cells, the diversity of TCR beta decreased roughly linearly as age advanced. PBMCs left unsorted prevented a conclusive naive versus antigen-experienced comparison.

Investigators took roughly 9.5 milliliters of peripheral blood from every donor. Germline CDR1 SGHRS, CDR2 YFSETQ. V lost 4 bases and J lost 3; bases outside the gene matches: 6. The CDR3 is made up of 15 amino acids. The chain links TRBV5-1 to TRBJ2-7; TRBD1 agrees at 11 bases. The source material was blood. This TCR came from a woman aged 55-69 years in good health. The DNA of the CDR3 is TGCGCCAGCAGCCCATCGGGGACAGGGGGCTACGAGCAGTACTTC. Translation gives CASSPSGTGGYEQYF. Supplemented by reference TRBV5-1 and TRBJ2-7, the full variable domain reads KAGVTQTPRYLIKTRGQQVTLSCSPISGHRSVSWYQQTPGQGLQFLFEYFSETQRNKGNFPGRFSGRQFSNSRSEMNVSTLELGDSALYLCASSPSGTGGYEQYFGPGTRLTVT.